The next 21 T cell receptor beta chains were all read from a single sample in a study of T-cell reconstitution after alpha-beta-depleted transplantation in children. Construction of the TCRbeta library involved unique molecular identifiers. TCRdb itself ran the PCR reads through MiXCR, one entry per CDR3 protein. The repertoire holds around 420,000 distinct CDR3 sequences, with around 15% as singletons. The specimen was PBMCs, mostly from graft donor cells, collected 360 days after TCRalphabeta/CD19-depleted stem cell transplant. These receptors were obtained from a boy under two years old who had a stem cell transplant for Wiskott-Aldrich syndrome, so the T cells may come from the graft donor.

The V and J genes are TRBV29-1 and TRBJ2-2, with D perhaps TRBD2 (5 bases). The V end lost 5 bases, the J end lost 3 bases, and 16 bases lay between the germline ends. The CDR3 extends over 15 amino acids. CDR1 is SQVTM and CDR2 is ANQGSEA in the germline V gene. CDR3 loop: CSVLLDWRYTGELFF. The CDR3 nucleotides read TGCAGCGTTTTACTTGACTGGAGGTACACCGGGGAGCTGTTTTTT.

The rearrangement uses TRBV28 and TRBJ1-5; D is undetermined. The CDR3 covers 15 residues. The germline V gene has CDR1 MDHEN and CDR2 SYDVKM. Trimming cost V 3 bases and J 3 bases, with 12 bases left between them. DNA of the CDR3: TGTGCCAGCAGTTTTCCTGACCTTTCCAATCAGCCCCAGCATTTT. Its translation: CASSFPDLSNQPQHF.

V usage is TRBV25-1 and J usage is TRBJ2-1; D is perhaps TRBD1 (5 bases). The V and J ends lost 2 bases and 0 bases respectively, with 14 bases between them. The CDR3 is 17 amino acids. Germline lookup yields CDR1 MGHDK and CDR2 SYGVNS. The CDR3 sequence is CASSESGARPSYNEQFF. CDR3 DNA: TGTGCCAGCAGTGAAAGTGGGGCCAGACCCTCCTACAATGAGCAGTTCTTC.

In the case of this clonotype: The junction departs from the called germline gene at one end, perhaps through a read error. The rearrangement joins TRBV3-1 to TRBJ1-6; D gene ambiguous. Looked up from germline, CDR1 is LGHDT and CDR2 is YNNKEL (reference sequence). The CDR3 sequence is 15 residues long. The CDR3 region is CASSQDPWSDSPLRF. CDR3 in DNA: TGTGCCAGCAGCCAAGATCCGTGGTCTGATTCACCCCTCCGCTTT.

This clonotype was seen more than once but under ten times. The CDR3: CSVAERTTYEQYF. In DNA, the CDR3 is TGCAGCGTTGCGGAGCGGACGACCTACGAGCAGTACTTC. The rearrangement joins TRBV29-1 to TRBJ2-7; D is perhaps TRBD2 (5 bases). The CDR3 consists of 13 residues. In germline, CDR1 is SQVTM, CDR2 ANQGSEA. Trimming pared 4 bases from V and 2 bases from J, leaving 12 bases between.

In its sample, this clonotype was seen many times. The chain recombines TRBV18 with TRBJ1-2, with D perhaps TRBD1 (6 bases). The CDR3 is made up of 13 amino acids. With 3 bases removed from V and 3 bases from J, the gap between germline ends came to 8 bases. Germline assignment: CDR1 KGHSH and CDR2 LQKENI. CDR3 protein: CASSPDRDYGYTF. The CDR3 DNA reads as TGTGCCAGCTCACCGGACAGAGACTATGGCTACACCTTC.

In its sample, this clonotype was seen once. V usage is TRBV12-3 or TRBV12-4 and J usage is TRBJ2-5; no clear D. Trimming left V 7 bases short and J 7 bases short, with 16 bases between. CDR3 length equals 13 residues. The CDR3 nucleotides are TGTGCCAGCACCATTACCGAGACGGGGACCCAGTACTTC. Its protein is CASTITETGTQYF.

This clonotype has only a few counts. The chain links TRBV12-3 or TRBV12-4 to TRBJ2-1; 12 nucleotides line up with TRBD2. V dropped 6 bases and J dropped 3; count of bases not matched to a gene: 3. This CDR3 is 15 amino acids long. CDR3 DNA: TGTGCCAGCAGCCGGACTAGCGGGATCTACAATGAGCAGTTCTTC. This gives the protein CASSRTSGIYNEQFF.

The CDR3 region is CSVDDRDHTF. CDR3 DNA sequence: TGCAGCGTTGACGACAGGGATCACACCTTC. V usage is TRBV29-1 and J usage is TRBJ1-2, with TRBD1 matching over 7 bases. Germline V CDR1 and CDR2: SQVTM, ANQGSEA. Losses at the gene ends were 3 bases for V and 12 bases for J; bases not matched to a gene: 4. CDR3 length equals 10 residues.

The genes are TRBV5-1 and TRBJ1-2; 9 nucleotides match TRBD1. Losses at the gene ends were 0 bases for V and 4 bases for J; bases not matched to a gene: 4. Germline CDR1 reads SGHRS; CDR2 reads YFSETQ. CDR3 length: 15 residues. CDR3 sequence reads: CASSLAQDRGYGYTF. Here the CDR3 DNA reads TGCGCCAGCAGCTTGGCCCAGGACAGGGGCTATGGCTACACCTTC.

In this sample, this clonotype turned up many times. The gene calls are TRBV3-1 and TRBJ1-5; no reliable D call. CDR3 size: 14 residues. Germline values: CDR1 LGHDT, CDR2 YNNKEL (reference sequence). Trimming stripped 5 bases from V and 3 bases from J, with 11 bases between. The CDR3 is CASSEVGSNQPQHF. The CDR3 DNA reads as TGTGCCAGCAGCGAGGTGGGTTCCAATCAGCCCCAGCATTTT.

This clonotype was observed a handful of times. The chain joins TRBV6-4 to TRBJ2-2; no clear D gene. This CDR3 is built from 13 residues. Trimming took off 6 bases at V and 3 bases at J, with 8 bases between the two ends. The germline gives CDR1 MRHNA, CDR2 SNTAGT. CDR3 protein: CASSRSYTGELFF. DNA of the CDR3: TGTGCCAGCAGCAGGAGTTACACCGGGGAGCTGTTTTTT.

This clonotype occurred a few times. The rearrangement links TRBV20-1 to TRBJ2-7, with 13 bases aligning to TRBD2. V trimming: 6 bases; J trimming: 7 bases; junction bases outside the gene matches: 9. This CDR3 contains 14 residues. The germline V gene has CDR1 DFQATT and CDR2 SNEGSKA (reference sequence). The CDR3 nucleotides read TGCAGTGCCCAGCCCGGGACTAGCGGGGAGGAGCAGTACTTC. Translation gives CSAQPGTSGEEQYF.

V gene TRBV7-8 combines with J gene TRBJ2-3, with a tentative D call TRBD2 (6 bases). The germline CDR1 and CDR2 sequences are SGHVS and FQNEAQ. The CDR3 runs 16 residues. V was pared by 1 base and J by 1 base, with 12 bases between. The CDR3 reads CASSLVFAGRTDTQYF. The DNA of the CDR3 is TGTGCCAGCAGCTTAGTCTTTGCGGGGCGCACAGATACGCAGTATTTT.

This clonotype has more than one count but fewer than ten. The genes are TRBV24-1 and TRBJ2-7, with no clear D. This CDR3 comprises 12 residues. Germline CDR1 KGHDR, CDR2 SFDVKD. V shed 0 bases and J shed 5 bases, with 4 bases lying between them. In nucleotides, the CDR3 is TGTGCCACCAGTGATTTGCGGGACGAGCAGTACTTC. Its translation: CATSDLRDEQYF.

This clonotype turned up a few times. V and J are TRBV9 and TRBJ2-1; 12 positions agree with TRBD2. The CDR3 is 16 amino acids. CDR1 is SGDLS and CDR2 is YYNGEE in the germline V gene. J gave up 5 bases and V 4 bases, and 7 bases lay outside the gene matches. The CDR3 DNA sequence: TGTGCCAGCAGCCCCTCTAGCGGGAGGGGGCACAATGAGCAGTTCTTC. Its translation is CASSPSSGRGHNEQFF. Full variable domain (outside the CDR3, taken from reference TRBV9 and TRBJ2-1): DSGVTQTPKHLITATGQRVTLRCSPRSGDLSVYWYQQSLDQGLQFLIQYYNGEERAKGNILERFSAQQFPDLHSELNLSSLELGDSALYFCASSPSSGRGHNEQFFGPGTRLTVL.

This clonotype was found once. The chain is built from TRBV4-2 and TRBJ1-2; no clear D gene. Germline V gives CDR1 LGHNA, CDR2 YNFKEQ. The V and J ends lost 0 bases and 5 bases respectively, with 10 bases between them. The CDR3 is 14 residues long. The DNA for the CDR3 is TGTGCCAGCAGCCAAGATAAGGGCGATTATGGCTACACCTTC. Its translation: CASSQDKGDYGYTF.

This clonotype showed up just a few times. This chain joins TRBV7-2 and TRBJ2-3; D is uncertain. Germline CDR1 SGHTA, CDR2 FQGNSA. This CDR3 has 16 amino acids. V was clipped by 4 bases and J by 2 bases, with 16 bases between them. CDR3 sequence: CASSSYWGIPTDTQYF. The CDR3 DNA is TGTGCCAGCAGCTCCTATTGGGGAATACCCACAGATACGCAGTATTTT.

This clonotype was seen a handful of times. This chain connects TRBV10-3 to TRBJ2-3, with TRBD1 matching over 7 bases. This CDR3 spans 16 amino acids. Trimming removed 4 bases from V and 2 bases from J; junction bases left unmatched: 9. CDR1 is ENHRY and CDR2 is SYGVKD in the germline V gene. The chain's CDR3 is CAISVIQGTLTDTQYF. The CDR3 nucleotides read TGTGCCATCAGTGTTATACAGGGGACCCTCACAGATACGCAGTATTTT.

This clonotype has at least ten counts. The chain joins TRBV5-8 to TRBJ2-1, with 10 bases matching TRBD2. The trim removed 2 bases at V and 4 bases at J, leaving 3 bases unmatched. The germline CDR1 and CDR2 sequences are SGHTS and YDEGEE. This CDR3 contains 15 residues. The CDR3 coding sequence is TGTGCCAGCAGCTTCCTAGCGGGAGTTTACAATGAGCAGTTCTTC. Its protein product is CASSFLAGVYNEQFF.

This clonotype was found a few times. The CDR3: CSANRGGYTF. The CDR3 DNA is TGCAGTGCTAATCGGGGTGGCTACACCTTC. This chain uses TRBV20-1 with TRBJ1-2; no firm D call. The CDR3 extends over 10 amino acids. The ends were cut back, 4 bases at V and 7 bases at J, with 7 bases in the middle. Germline assignment: CDR1 DFQATT and CDR2 SNEGSKA (reference sequence).